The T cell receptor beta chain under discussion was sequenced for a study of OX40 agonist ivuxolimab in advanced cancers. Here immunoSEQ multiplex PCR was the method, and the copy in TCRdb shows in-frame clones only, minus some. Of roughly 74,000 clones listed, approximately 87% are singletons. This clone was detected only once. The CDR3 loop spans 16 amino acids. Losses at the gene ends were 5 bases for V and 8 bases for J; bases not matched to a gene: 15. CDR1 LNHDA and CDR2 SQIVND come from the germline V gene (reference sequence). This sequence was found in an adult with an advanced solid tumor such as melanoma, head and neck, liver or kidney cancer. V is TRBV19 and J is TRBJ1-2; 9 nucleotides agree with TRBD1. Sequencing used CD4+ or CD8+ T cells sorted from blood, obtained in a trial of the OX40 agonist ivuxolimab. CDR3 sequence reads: CASSPQVDRGPGGYTF. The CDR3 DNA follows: TGTGCCAGTAGTCCCCAGGTGGACAGGGGCCCTGGAGGCTACACCTTC.